The 31 T cell receptor beta chains reported below all come from one sample, sequenced in a study of T-cell reconstitution after alpha-beta-depleted transplantation in children (dated by TCRdb to the mid-2010s). The library was prepared using PCR. Sequencing relied on an Illumina HiSeq 2500. TCR library preparation used molecular barcoding, with unique molecular identifiers applied to normalize quantification of the TCRbeta repertoire. The public sequencing data were trimmed at Q25 with fastp and processed into clonotypes with MiXCR by TCRdb, which kept only in-frame beta chains. Rows merge per CDR3 protein into single entries with the most common DNA and genes. Here the sample has some 220,000 distinct CDR3 sequences; 11% occur a single time. The ten largest clonotypes hold 28% of the sample. The treatment or condition label here, explained by the study, means: allogeneic hematopoietic cell transplantation with graft depleted of TCRalphabeta T cells and CD19 B cells.

The sequenced sample was PBMCs, obtained before TCRalphabeta/CD19-depleted stem cell transplant. These receptor sequences come from a child under two years old with acute myeloid leukemia, due to receive a stem cell transplant.

This rearrangement joins TRBV5-5 to TRBJ2-7; no reliable D call. Trimming shortened V by 0 bases and J by 2 bases, and 9 bases separated the two germline ends. There are 14 residues in the CDR3. Germline V lookup: CDR1 SGHKS, CDR2 YYEKEE (reference sequence). The CDR3 loop reads CASSLDLVAYEQYF. In DNA form, the CDR3 reads TGTGCCAGCAGCTTGGATCTGGTAGCCTACGAGCAGTACTTC.

This clonotype has at least ten counts. The chain recombines TRBV27 with TRBJ2-7, with 14 bases matching TRBD2. Trimming cost V 7 bases and J 5 bases; bases outside gene matches: 10. The length of the CDR3 is 16 residues. Germline-derived CDR1 and CDR2 are MNHEY and SMNVEV (reference sequence). The CDR3 region is CASTSLTSGRANEQYF. CDR3 nucleotide sequence: TGTGCCAGCACCTCCTTGACTAGCGGGAGGGCCAACGAGCAGTACTTC.

This clonotype occurred many times. The rearrangement joins TRBV2 to TRBJ2-5, with D tentatively TRBD1 (6 bases). Germline V gene lookup returns CDR1 SNHLY and CDR2 FYNNEI. There are 15 residues in the CDR3. V was clipped by 5 bases and J by 2 bases, with 15 bases between them. The CDR3: CASSPQGLLQETQYF. CDR3 DNA: TGTGCCAGCAGTCCACAGGGATTGCTACAAGAGACCCAGTACTTC.

In its sample, this clonotype was seen many times. This chain connects TRBV7-3 to TRBJ2-1; possibly TRBD2 for D (5 bases). Between the trimmed V and J ends, which lost 2 bases and 9 bases, there was a span of 14 bases. The CDR3 has 14 residues. The germline CDR1 and CDR2 sequences are SGHTA and FQGTGA. The CDR3 spells CASSLAAREGEQFF. The DNA of the CDR3 is TGTGCCAGCAGCTTAGCGGCGAGGGAAGGTGAGCAGTTCTTC.

The rearrangement uses TRBV28 and TRBJ1-2, with a possible D match to TRBD1 (6 bases). The V gene lost 5 bases and the J gene lost 6 bases, with 13 bases spanning the gap. Germline lookup yields CDR1 MDHEN and CDR2 SYDVKM. The CDR3 extends over 13 amino acids. The CDR3 is CASSLQGLNGYTF. In nucleotides, the CDR3 is TGTGCCAGCAGTCTACAGGGTTTAAATGGCTACACCTTC.

There are many counts of this clonotype. CDR3 nucleotide sequence: TGCAGTGCTAGTTTTTCCGAGACCCAGTACTTC. Translated: CSASFSETQYF. This chain connects TRBV20-1 to TRBJ2-5; D gene uncertain. V was cut by 3 bases and J by 5 bases, with 7 bases left in between. CDR3 length equals 11 residues. From germline, CDR1 is DFQATT and CDR2 SNEGSKA (reference sequence).

This clonotype was found a few times. This sequence joins TRBV27 and TRBJ1-5, with unresolved D. CDR1 is MNHEY and CDR2 is SMNVEV in the germline V gene (reference sequence). V was shortened by 8 bases and J by 9 bases, with 20 bases between the two germline ends. The CDR3 contains 14 residues. CDR3 nucleotides: TGTGCCAGCGCTCTTCAGCATCCGAAGGGGCCCCAGCATTTT. This codes for CASALQHPKGPQHF.

This clonotype was seen a handful of times. The V call is TRBV11-2, the J call TRBJ2-7; TRBD1 agrees at 7 bases. Germline CDR1 SGHAT, CDR2 FQNNGV. There are 14 residues in the CDR3. Trimming cost V 1 base and J 2 bases; bases outside gene matches: 2. The CDR3 is CASSLAGTAYEQYF. The CDR3 DNA reads as TGTGCCAGCAGCTTAGCGGGGACAGCCTACGAGCAGTACTTC.

In this sample, this clonotype turned up many times. The rearrangement joins TRBV20-1 to TRBJ2-3, with TRBD2 identical over 9 bases. The CDR3 consists of 12 residues. From germline, CDR1 is DFQATT and CDR2 SNEGSKA (reference sequence). V lost 6 bases, J lost 6 bases, and 4 bases stayed unmatched. Here the CDR3 reads CSAKTSGDTQYF. In nucleotides, the CDR3 is TGCAGTGCGAAAACTAGCGGGGATACGCAGTATTTT.

The table lists this clonotype with many counts. The genes are TRBV5-1 and TRBJ2-1; 11 positions agree with TRBD2. The CDR3 runs 15 residues. The germline V gene has CDR1 SGHRS and CDR2 YFSETQ. V shed 4 bases, J shed 7 bases, and the junction held 7 bases outside the gene matches. As DNA, the CDR3 is TGCGCCAGCAGCCCCTTAGCGGGAGGGTCTAATGAGCAGTTCTTC. As protein: CASSPLAGGSNEQFF. Full variable domain (rest looked up from reference TRBV5-1 and TRBJ2-1): KAGVTQTPRYLIKTRGQQVTLSCSPISGHRSVSWYQQTPGQGLQFLFEYFSETQRNKGNFPGRFSGRQFSNSRSEMNVSTLELGDSALYLCASSPLAGGSNEQFFGPGTRLTVL.

In its sample, this clonotype was seen many times. This sequence joins TRBV7-2 and TRBJ2-4; perhaps TRBD2 as D (6 bases). Trimming shortened V by 1 base and J by 8 bases, and 12 bases separated the two germline ends. The CDR3 covers 14 residues. Germline CDR1 SGHTA, CDR2 FQGNSA. This CDR3 is CASSLEWGEYIQYF. The CDR3 DNA reads TGTGCCAGCAGCTTAGAATGGGGGGAATACATTCAGTACTTC.

This clonotype was seen ten or more times. The CDR3 sequence is CASSRDGNTGELFF. The CDR3 DNA is TGCGCCAGCAGCCGGGACGGGAACACCGGGGAGCTGTTTTTT. The chain links TRBV5-1 to TRBJ2-2; D is possibly TRBD1 or TRBD2 (5 bases each). The length of the CDR3 is 14 residues. Trimming removed 4 bases at V and 1 base at J, with 8 bases between. Germline loops: CDR1 SGHRS, CDR2 YFSETQ.

The chain employs TRBV10-3 and TRBJ2-3; 8 nucleotides match TRBD2. CDR1 is ENHRY, CDR2 SYGVKD, per germline. Trimming cost V 3 bases and J 3 bases; bases outside gene matches: 11. The CDR3 loop spans 17 amino acids. CDR3 coding DNA: TGTGCCATCAGTGATACTAGCGGTGGTCGGGTTACAGATACGCAGTATTTT. This translates into CAISDTSGGRVTDTQYF.

This clonotype was detected many times. The rearrangement joins TRBV5-1 to TRBJ1-4; D is perhaps TRBD1 (5 bases). In germline, CDR1 is SGHRS, CDR2 YFSETQ. Trimming shortened V by 0 bases and J by 7 bases, and 16 bases separated the two germline ends. The CDR3 runs to 16 residues. The CDR3 reads CASSLAVQVGGEKLFF. The CDR3 DNA follows: TGCGCCAGCAGCTTGGCCGTTCAAGTTGGGGGTGAAAAACTGTTTTTT.

At least ten counts were recorded for this clonotype. The chain uses TRBV27 and TRBJ2-1; TRBD2 matches at 11 bases. The CDR3 spans 15 residues. The V segment lost 5 bases and the J segment 7 bases; nucleotides outside the gene matches: 7. Germline V gives CDR1 MNHEY, CDR2 SMNVEV (reference sequence). Written as DNA, the CDR3 is TGTGCCAGCAGTCCTATACTAGCGGGAGTAAATGAGCAGTTCTTC. It is translated as CASSPILAGVNEQFF.

At least ten counts were recorded for this clonotype. CDR3 bases: TGCAGCGTTAGGGACAGCACTGAAGCTTTCTTT. Residues: CSVRDSTEAFF. The chain uses TRBV29-1 and TRBJ1-1; 7 bases line up with TRBD1. The CDR3 has 11 residues. Germline V lookup: CDR1 SQVTM, CDR2 ANQGSEA. Losses at the gene ends were 5 bases for V and 4 bases for J; bases not matched to a gene: 1.

This clonotype appeared many times. The chain uses TRBV10-3 and TRBJ2-7, with 10 positions matching TRBD2. Germline V lookup: CDR1 ENHRY, CDR2 SYGVKD. J was trimmed by 2 bases and V by 2 bases; bases with no gene match: 3. The CDR3 totals 15 residues. CDR3 in amino acids: CAISERAGGPYEQYF. DNA for the CDR3: TGTGCCATCAGTGAGCGAGCGGGAGGGCCCTACGAGCAGTACTTC.

This clonotype was observed at least ten times. The chain couples TRBV29-1 to TRBJ1-2, with 9 bases lining up with TRBD1. The CDR3 has 14 residues. V lost 1 base to trimming and J lost 6 bases; unmatched junction nucleotides: 6. The V gene's germline CDR1 is SQVTM and CDR2 ANQGSEA. The CDR3 DNA follows: TGCAGCGTTGAAGGGTTAAGGGACAGGGATGGCTACACCTTC. Translated: CSVEGLRDRDGYTF.

The chain uses TRBV30 and TRBJ2-2, with D possibly being TRBD2 (6 bases). Germline CDR1 GTSNPN, CDR2 SVGIG (reference sequence). Trimming removed 5 bases at V and 4 bases at J, with 14 bases between. The CDR3 covers 14 residues. CDR3 residues: CAWGYGGSTGELFF. DNA for the CDR3: TGTGCCTGGGGGTATGGAGGGAGCACCGGGGAGCTGTTTTTT.

In this sample, this clonotype turned up many times. The chain uses TRBV20-1 and TRBJ2-5, with TRBD2 matching 7 bases. The CDR3 totals 13 residues. From germline, CDR1 is DFQATT and CDR2 SNEGSKA (reference sequence). Trimming at V came to 6 bases and at J to 7 bases, leaving 11 bases not matched to a gene. The CDR3 region is CSAETSNGATQYF. CDR3 in DNA: TGCAGTGCAGAGACTAGCAATGGTGCGACCCAGTACTTC.

Many counts were recorded for this clonotype. At one end the junction does not follow the germline gene, possibly because of a read error. The chain joins TRBV7-7 to TRBJ2-7; D unresolved. This CDR3 has 14 residues. Germline V gene sequence: CDR1 SSHAT, CDR2 FNYEAQ (reference sequence). CDR3 DNA: TGTGCTAGCAGCTTATCGGACGGTTCCTACGAGCAGTACTTC. This translates into CASSLSDGSYEQYF.

This clonotype was picked up many times. The chain uses TRBV20-1 and TRBJ1-4, with D unclear. The CDR3 spans 14 residues. V was pared by 0 bases and J by 6 bases, with 11 bases between. Germline V gene data show CDR1 as DFQATT and CDR2 as SNEGSKA (reference sequence). The CDR3 here is CSARDPRWDEKLFF. CDR3 nucleotides: TGCAGTGCTAGAGACCCTCGGTGGGATGAAAAACTGTTTTTT.

The sample holds many counts of this clonotype. V and J are TRBV29-1 and TRBJ1-1; D unresolved. Looked up from germline, CDR1 is SQVTM and CDR2 is ANQGSEA. Trimming removed 6 bases from V and 1 base from J, with 12 bases in between. The CDR3 runs to 13 residues. CDR3 bases: TGCAGCGTCTGGAGCTGGGCGAACACTGAAGCTTTCTTT. Protein product: CSVWSWANTEAFF. The whole variable domain, filled in from reference TRBV29-1 and TRBJ1-1, reads SAVISQKPSRDICQRGTSLTIQCQVDSQVTMMFWYRQQPGQSLTLIATANQGSEATYESGFVIDKFPISRPNLTFSTLTVSNMSPEDSSIYLCSVWSWANTEAFFGQGTRLTVV.

This clonotype was seen many times. The CDR3 reads CASSRGSVGTQYF. The CDR3 nucleotides are TGTGCCAGCAGTCGGGGCTCAGTAGGGACCCAGTACTTC. The J gene is TRBJ2-5, the V gene TRBV7-2; D is perhaps TRBD1 or TRBD2 (5 bases each). The CDR3 covers 13 residues. Germline V gene lookup returns CDR1 SGHTA and CDR2 FQGNSA. Trimming shortened V by 6 bases and J by 7 bases, and 15 bases separated the two germline ends.

In regard to this clonotype: This could be a read error, since a much larger clone is one nucleotide away. The rearrangement uses TRBV6-5 and TRBJ2-1; TRBD2 is a possible D gene (6 bases). The CDR3 is 15 amino acids. Looked up from germline, CDR1 is MNHEY and CDR2 is SVGAGI. CDR3 sequence: CATSTLAWTYNGQFF. The CDR3 DNA reads as TGTGCCACCTCAACTCTAGCGTGGACCTACAATGGGCAGTTCTTC.

About this clonotype: One end of the junction fails to match germline, which may point to a read error. The genes are TRBV11-2 and TRBJ2-3; D remains ambiguous. Germline V gene data show CDR1 as SGHAT and CDR2 as FQNNGV. CDR3 length: 12 residues. CDR3 DNA: TGTGTCAGCAGCTTAGTCTTGGATATGCAGTATTTT. This codes for CVSSLVLDMQYF.

In its sample, this clonotype was seen many times. This chain uses TRBV12-3 or TRBV12-4 with TRBJ1-5, with a possible D match to TRBD1 (5 bases). The germline V and J ends were trimmed by 6 bases and 6 bases, with 15 bases remaining between them. This CDR3 region has 14 residues. The CDR3: CASRKGVLAQPQHF. CDR3 bases: TGTGCCAGCAGAAAAGGGGTTTTGGCTCAGCCCCAGCATTTT.

This clonotype was picked up many times. This chain links TRBV2 with TRBJ2-7; 12 positions match TRBD1. Germline V gene data show CDR1 as SNHLY and CDR2 as FYNNEI. Losses at the gene ends were 5 bases for V and 6 bases for J; bases not matched to a gene: 5. The CDR3 is made up of 14 amino acids. The CDR3, as DNA: TGTGCCAGCAGTCCCGGGACAGGGGGCTTCGAGCAGTACTTC. It specifies CASSPGTGGFEQYF. The entire variable domain, with the rest obtained from reference TRBV2 and TRBJ2-7, is as follows: EPEVTQTPSHQVTQMGQEVILRCVPISNHLYFYWYRQILGQKVEFLVSFYNNEISEKSEIFDDQFSVERPDGSNFTLKIRSTKLEDSAMYFCASSPGTGGFEQYFGPGTRLTVT.

In its sample, this clonotype was seen many times. The chain joins TRBV2 to TRBJ2-2, with a weak D call TRBD2 (6 bases). Trimming took off 4 bases at V and 4 bases at J, with 16 bases between the two ends. CDR1 and CDR2 (germline): SNHLY, FYNNEI. The CDR3 runs to 16 residues. The CDR3, as DNA: TGTGCCAGCAGTGGACTGGGGGGAACAAGCACCGGGGAGCTGTTTTTT. This encodes CASSGLGGTSTGELFF.

This clonotype counts as medium-sized. The chain recombines TRBV20-1 with TRBJ2-1, with 13 bases matching TRBD2. The CDR3 spans 15 residues. Per the germline V gene, CDR1 is DFQATT and CDR2 is SNEGSKA (reference sequence). V was pared by 5 bases and J by 6 bases, with 7 bases of the junction left unmatched. CDR3 loop: CSARTSGRWGNEQFF. The CDR3 DNA reads as TGCAGTGCTCGGACTAGCGGGAGATGGGGCAATGAGCAGTTCTTC.

This clonotype was recorded many times. J is TRBJ2-2 and V is TRBV7-9, with no clear D. This CDR3 spans 13 amino acids. CDR1 and CDR2 (germline): SEHNR, FQNEAQ (reference sequence). The ends were cut back, 5 bases at V and 4 bases at J, with 8 bases in the middle. The CDR3 bases are TGTGCCAGCAGCCCCCAGACCACCGGGGAGCTGTTTTTT. Translating gives CASSPQTTGELFF.